Presented here are 25 T cell receptor beta chains from one specimen sequenced in a study of human T cells and chemical hapten exposure. TCRdb reanalysed the RACE reads using MiXCR and keeps one entry per CDR3 protein. Of some 65,000 distinct CDR3 sequences in the sample, approximately 6.2% are singletons; the top ten hold about 3.4%. Time point: healthy volunteer bleed at 6 weeks. Before extraction, the whole blood was not fractionated, and total RNA was taken from it. What was sequenced was whole blood. The origin of the receptors is a female donor in good health. Some clones in this sample may be carry-over from other donors' samples.

To note about this clonotype: A much larger clone sits a single nucleotide away, making a read error possible. The chain joins TRBV12-3 or TRBV12-4 to TRBJ1-1; D remains ambiguous. The CDR3 has 13 residues. DNA of the CDR3: TGTGCCAGAAGTTTAGGTGCGAACACTGAAGCTTTCTTT. Protein product: CARSLGANTEAFF.

The V gene is TRBV19, the J gene TRBJ2-7, with TRBD1 matching 9 bases. This CDR3 is built from 15 residues. The germline gives CDR1 LNHDA, CDR2 SQIVND (reference sequence). V lost 6 bases to trimming and J lost 1 base; unmatched junction nucleotides: 7. The CDR3 is CASRDRDRASYEQYF. CDR3 nucleotides: TGTGCCAGTAGAGACCGGGACAGGGCTTCCTACGAGCAGTACTTC.

J is TRBJ2-5 and V is TRBV14; possibly TRBD2 for D (6 bases). Germline CDR1 is SGHDN and CDR2 is FVKESK. V lost 6 bases and J lost 0, with 14 bases in between. There are 15 residues in the CDR3. CDR3 residues: CASSRSGLNQETQYF. CDR3 sequence (DNA): TGTGCCAGCAGTCGATCGGGACTGAACCAAGAGACCCAGTACTTC.

This clonotype came up many times. The rearrangement joins TRBV5-6 to TRBJ1-1, with D possibly being TRBD1 (5 bases). Between the trimmed V and J ends, which lost 4 bases and 4 bases, there was a span of 14 bases. Germline V gene data show CDR1 as SGHDT and CDR2 as YYEEEE. The CDR3 is 14 amino acids. The CDR3: CASSHRLVVTEAFF. In nucleotides, the CDR3 is TGTGCCAGCAGCCACAGGTTAGTGGTCACTGAAGCTTTCTTT.

The rearrangement uses TRBV29-1 and TRBJ2-2; unclear D gene. Germline V gene data show CDR1 as SQVTM and CDR2 as ANQGSEA. The CDR3 spans 14 residues. Trimming stripped 5 bases from V and 2 bases from J, with 12 bases between. The CDR3 is CSVYGHRNTGELFF. Here the CDR3 DNA reads TGCAGCGTTTATGGGCACCGAAACACCGGGGAGCTGTTTTTT.

The chain employs TRBV30 and TRBJ2-3; a possible D gene is TRBD2 (5 bases). The CDR3 is made up of 15 amino acids. Germline V CDR1 and CDR2: GTSNPN, SVGIG (reference sequence). V lost 0 bases and J 0 bases, leaving 10 bases between the germline ends. Here the CDR3 DNA reads TGTGCCTGGAGTGTCCTAGGAGGTAGCACAGATACGCAGTATTTT. This codes for CAWSVLGGSTDTQYF.

Worth noting for this clonotype: A much larger clonotype is one base distant, so this may be a read error. The V call is TRBV10-2, the J call TRBJ2-5; D not certain. V lost 3 bases to trimming and J lost 1 base, with 3 bases between them. This CDR3 is built from 12 residues. Germline CDR1 WSHSY, CDR2 SAAADI. CDR3 residues: CASSDFQETQYF. CDR3 nucleotides: TGCGCCAGCAGTGATTTCCAAGAGACCCAGTACTTC.

The rearrangement uses TRBV5-4 and TRBJ2-3; weak D call: TRBD2 (5 bases). The CDR3 covers 14 residues. In germline, CDR1 is SGHNT, CDR2 YYREEE (reference sequence). Trimming pared 1 base from V and 0 bases from J, leaving 6 bases between. Here the CDR3 reads CASSLPGSTDTQYF. CDR3 DNA: TGTGCCAGCAGCTTGCCGGGGAGCACAGATACGCAGTATTTT.

This clonotype was counted ten times or more. The chain joins TRBV5-1 to TRBJ2-2; possibly TRBD1 for D (5 bases). CDR3 length equals 13 residues. The germline V gene has CDR1 SGHRS and CDR2 YFSETQ. V was cut by 5 bases and J by 0 bases, with 5 bases left in between. The CDR3 nucleotides are TGCGCCAGCAGGACAGCGAACACCGGGGAGCTGTTTTTT. Translated, it gives CASRTANTGELFF.

This clonotype was observed a handful of times. This chain joins TRBV20-1 and TRBJ2-2, with D possibly being TRBD2 (6 bases). The germline gives CDR1 DFQATT, CDR2 SNEGSKA (reference sequence). V lost 1 base to trimming and J lost 1 base, with 7 bases between them. The CDR3 consists of 14 residues. CDR3 sequence (DNA): TGCAGTGCTAGAGGGCGGGGGAACACCGGGGAGCTGTTTTTT. This gives the protein CSARGRGNTGELFF.

The chain is built from TRBV29-1 and TRBJ2-1; D is unclear. CDR1 and CDR2 from the germline V gene are SQVTM and ANQGSEA. The CDR3 is made up of 14 amino acids. Trimming took off 4 bases at V and 0 bases at J, with 10 bases between the two ends. CDR3 region: CSVGVGSSYNEQFF. Here the CDR3 DNA reads TGCAGCGTTGGTGTGGGAAGCTCCTACAATGAGCAGTTCTTC.

This clonotype was seen at least ten times. The chain has TRBV20-1 and TRBJ2-7; the match to TRBD1 covers 9 bases. The CDR3 length is 13 residues. J was trimmed by 5 bases and V by 4 bases; bases with no gene match: 6. Germline V CDR1 and CDR2: DFQATT, SNEGSKA (reference sequence). The CDR3 loop reads CSATGQGADEQYF. The CDR3 DNA is TGCAGTGCTACGGGACAGGGTGCCGACGAGCAGTACTTC.

This rearrangement joins TRBV4-2 to TRBJ2-3; 7 bases align to TRBD2. CDR3 length: 16 amino acids. J was trimmed by 0 bases and V by 0 bases; bases with no gene match: 3. Germline V gives CDR1 LGHNA, CDR2 YNFKEQ. In nucleotides, the CDR3 is TGTGCCAGCAGCCAAGAAAGCGGGACTAGCACAGATACGCAGTATTTT. Translating it yields CASSQESGTSTDTQYF.

This clonotype was counted many times. This chain connects TRBV3-1 to TRBJ1-1; D gene ambiguous. The germline V and J ends were trimmed by 0 bases and 0 bases, with 11 bases remaining between them. Germline loops: CDR1 LGHDT, CDR2 YNNKEL (reference sequence). This CDR3 has 16 amino acids. The CDR3 sequence: CASSQDFRGMNTEAFF. CDR3 coding DNA: TGTGCCAGCAGCCAAGATTTTCGGGGTATGAACACTGAAGCTTTCTTT.

There are a few counts of this clonotype. The chain joins TRBV2 to TRBJ2-6; 7 bases line up with TRBD1. V shed 7 bases and J 0 bases; nucleotides not matched to a gene: 9. The CDR3 sequence is 17 residues long. CDR1 and CDR2 from the germline V gene are SNHLY and FYNNEI. The CDR3 reads CASKRTGVPSGANVLTF. DNA of the CDR3: TGTGCCAGCAAAAGAACAGGGGTCCCCTCTGGGGCCAACGTCCTGACTTTC.

This clonotype was seen repeatedly, ten times or more. The chain carries TRBV5-6 and TRBJ2-3, with TRBD2 matching 8 bases. Looked up from germline, CDR1 is SGHDT and CDR2 is YYEEEE. V lost 1 base, J lost 4 bases, and 8 bases stayed unmatched. The CDR3 is 16 residues long. CDR3 in amino acids: CASSLQISGRSDTQYF. CDR3 DNA: TGTGCCAGCAGCTTGCAGATCAGCGGGAGATCAGATACGCAGTATTTT.

This clonotype was picked up a small number of times. This sequence joins TRBV12-3 or TRBV12-4 and TRBJ1-5; a possible D gene is TRBD1 (5 bases). This CDR3 spans 14 amino acids. V was trimmed by 6 bases and J by 3 bases, leaving 12 bases between them. CDR3 residues: CASSRGPNNQPQHF. Here the CDR3 DNA reads TGTGCCAGCAGCCGGGGACCGAACAATCAGCCCCAGCATTTT.

This clonotype was seen at least ten times. The gene calls are TRBV12-3 or TRBV12-4 and TRBJ2-3; 8 bases align to TRBD2. The CDR3 length is 14 residues. The trim removed 3 bases at V and 3 bases at J, leaving 2 bases unmatched. The CDR3 sequence: CASSFSGMTDTQYF. CDR3 DNA: TGTGCCAGCAGTTTTAGCGGGATGACAGATACGCAGTATTTT.

This clonotype showed up just a few times. The genes are TRBV20-1 and TRBJ2-4, with D unresolved. This CDR3 is 16 amino acids long. Germline V gene data show CDR1 as DFQATT and CDR2 as SNEGSKA (reference sequence). V lost 0 bases and J 0 bases, leaving 12 bases between the germline ends. The DNA of the CDR3 is TGCAGTGCTAGAGAAAGAGTAGGGTTAGCCAAAAACATTCAGTACTTC. Protein product: CSARERVGLAKNIQYF.

This clonotype was seen a few times. This sequence joins TRBV28 and TRBJ2-2, with D possibly TRBD1 on 5 matching bases. The V end was cut by 6 bases, the J end by 7 bases, with 15 bases between. Germline V CDR1 and CDR2: MDHEN, SYDVKM. The CDR3 is made up of 14 amino acids. The CDR3 region has the DNA TGTGCCAGCAGAATGGGGCAGGCAAACGGGGAGCTGTTTTTT. Its translation is CASRMGQANGELFF.

This clonotype appeared a few times. This chain connects TRBV6-2 or TRBV6-3 to TRBJ2-5, with D uncertain. The V and J ends lost 0 bases and 2 bases respectively, with 4 bases between them. Germline V lookup: CDR1 MNHEY, CDR2 SVGEGT. CDR3 length: 13 amino acids. The CDR3: CASSYSIQETQYF. The CDR3 coding sequence is TGTGCCAGCAGTTACTCGATTCAAGAGACCCAGTACTTC.

This clonotype showed up many times. The chain couples TRBV12-3 or TRBV12-4 to TRBJ1-1; D gene unclear. V lost 2 bases and J lost 6, with 10 bases in between. The CDR3 has 13 residues. CDR3 residues: CASSLMLGSEAFF. The CDR3 DNA follows: TGTGCCAGCAGTTTAATGTTGGGCTCTGAAGCTTTCTTT.

This clonotype was counted at least ten times. The V and J genes are TRBV29-1 and TRBJ2-2; 11 positions agree with TRBD2. The length of the CDR3 is 13 residues. The ends lost 6 bases at V and 4 bases at J; junction bases unmatched: 1. The germline CDR1 and CDR2 sequences are SQVTM and ANQGSEA. CDR3 nucleotide sequence: TGCAGCGTACTAGCGGGAGCCACCGGGGAGCTGTTTTTT. This sequence encodes CSVLAGATGELFF.

The chain is built from TRBV5-1 and TRBJ1-1, with unresolved D. Deletions cut 1 base from V and 2 bases from J, with 12 bases between. Germline V gene data show CDR1 as SGHRS and CDR2 as YFSETQ. CDR3 length equals 15 residues. The CDR3 protein is CASSLFGEANTEAFF. For the CDR3, the DNA is TGCGCCAGCAGCTTGTTTGGGGAGGCAAACACTGAAGCTTTCTTT.

In its sample, this clonotype was seen a few times. V and J are TRBV7-2 and TRBJ2-2; D is undetermined. This CDR3 comprises 15 residues. V gave up 0 bases and J gave up 4 bases, with 9 bases separating them. The germline CDR1 and CDR2 sequences are SGHTA and FQGNSA. CDR3 region: CASSLALRTTGELFF. The CDR3 DNA reads as TGTGCCAGCAGCTTAGCGCTACGAACCACCGGGGAGCTGTTTTTT.